The 13 T cell receptor beta chains below were found in one sample sequenced in a study of beta chain features in type 1 diabetes. Study findings and constraints: All four CD4+ subsets of Type 1 diabetes patients contained TCRB CDR3s that were moderately but significantly shorter.

The isolated RNA, all of it, was reverse transcribed, so expressed TCRB transcripts were what got sequenced. The method was immunoSEQ multiplex PCR; TCRdb's version includes in-frame clones alone and lacks a portion of them. The profile shows some 190,000 clones, 7.8% of them singletons. What these receptors recognize is not known. Sequenced material: central memory CD4+ T cells from blood. The receptors here all came from a woman aged 35 to 49 with type 1 diabetes.

The genes are TRBV7-2 and TRBJ2-3; no reliable D call. This CDR3 has 15 residues. CDR1 and CDR2 from the germline V gene are SGHTA and FQGNSA. V was trimmed by 3 bases and J by 1 base, leaving 11 bases between them. CDR3 nucleotides: TGTGCCAGCAGCTTGACTCCGAGTCGCACAGATACGCAGTATTTT. It codes for CASSLTPSRTDTQYF. Full variable domain (missing parts from reference TRBV7-2 and TRBJ2-3): GAGVSQSPSNKVTEKGKDVELRCDPISGHTALYWYRQSLGQGLEFLIYFQGNSAPDKSGLPSDRFSAERTGGSVSTLTIQRTQQEDSAVYLCASSLTPSRTDTQYFGPGTRLTVL.

The chain carries TRBV18 and TRBJ2-1, with 7 nucleotides matching TRBD1. V shed 3 bases, J shed 5 bases, and the junction held 4 bases outside the gene matches. CDR3 length: 14 residues. Germline CDR1 reads KGHSH; CDR2 reads LQKENI. CDR3 amino acids: CASSPGTDDNEQFF. CDR3 nucleotides: TGTGCCAGCTCACCCGGGACAGACGACAATGAGCAGTTCTTC.

This clone appeared a few times. The gene calls are TRBV5-1 and TRBJ2-1; 11 bases map to TRBD2. V was pared by 4 bases and J by 4 bases, with 4 bases of the junction left unmatched. This CDR3 is 15 amino acids long. The germline V gene has CDR1 SGHRS and CDR2 YFSETQ. CDR3 residues: CASSLLAGGYNEQFF. The DNA for the CDR3 is TGCGCCAGCAGCCTATTAGCGGGAGGGTACAATGAGCAGTTCTTC.

This clone has just a few counts. The chain combines TRBV28 with TRBJ1-2; 7 bases align to TRBD1. Trimming removed 3 bases from V and 8 bases from J; junction bases left unmatched: 6. Germline assignment: CDR1 MDHEN and CDR2 SYDVKM. CDR3 length: 13 amino acids. CDR3 sequence: CASSFGTARGYTF. The DNA for the CDR3 is TGTGCCAGCAGTTTTGGGACAGCTCGCGGCTACACCTTC.

This clone was seen a handful of times. This chain uses TRBV7-6 with TRBJ1-1; 8 bases match TRBD1. This CDR3 is 13 amino acids long. Per the germline V gene, CDR1 is SGHVS and CDR2 is FNYEAQ. Trimming removed 5 bases from V and 3 bases from J; junction bases left unmatched: 2. The CDR3 DNA reads TGTGCCAGCAGCGTGGGACAGGACACTGAAGCTTTCTTT. Its translation is CASSVGQDTEAFF.

A note on this clone: Germline is not matched at one junction end, which may reflect a read error. The chain uses TRBV5-1 and TRBJ1-1; a weak D match, TRBD1 (5 bases). Germline V CDR1 and CDR2: SGHRS, YFSETQ. The CDR3 has 14 amino acids. CDR3 amino acids: CASSLDNMNTEAFF. CDR3 in DNA: TGCGCCAGCAGTTTGGACAACATGAACACTGAAGCTTTCTTT.

This clone showed up just a few times. The rearrangement uses TRBV18 and TRBJ1-3, with no clear D. Trimming took off 4 bases at V and 0 bases at J, with 7 bases between the two ends. CDR1 and CDR2 from the germline V gene are KGHSH and LQKENI. CDR3 length equals 14 residues. The CDR3 protein is CASSRDNSGNTIYF. The CDR3 coding sequence is TGTGCCAGCTCACGTGACAACTCTGGAAACACCATATATTTT.

The V call is TRBV9, the J call TRBJ1-6; TRBD1 is a possible D gene (5 bases). V lost 3 bases, J lost 10 bases, and 14 bases lay in between. The CDR3 is made up of 14 amino acids. Germline V gene sequence: CDR1 SGDLS, CDR2 YYNGEE. CDR3 region: CASSAGGDVSPLHF. The CDR3 DNA reads TGTGCCAGCAGCGCGGGGGGGGATGTCTCACCCCTCCACTTT.

This chain connects TRBV6-1 to TRBJ1-2; 7 positions match TRBD1. This CDR3 is built from 15 residues. V shed 4 bases and J 7 bases; nucleotides not matched to a gene: 12. Germline V CDR1 and CDR2: MNHNS, SASEGT. CDR3 nucleotides: TGTGCCAGCAGTGTCTCCGGGACAGACAACGGTGGCTACACCTTC. Its translation is CASSVSGTDNGGYTF.

The table lists this clone with a few counts. The J gene is TRBJ2-7, the V gene TRBV7-3, with TRBD2 as a possible D gene (7 bases). Germline V gene lookup returns CDR1 SGHTA and CDR2 FQGTGA. This CDR3 has 13 residues. V lost 5 bases to trimming and J lost 6 bases, with 14 bases between them. The CDR3 sequence is CASSPTGGSEQYF. The CDR3 DNA is TGTGCCAGCAGCCCCACGGGGGGCTCCGAGCAGTACTTC.

The V call is TRBV18, the J call TRBJ2-6; TRBD2 aligns across 9 bases. Losses at the gene ends were 0 bases for V and 0 bases for J; bases not matched to a gene: 3. Germline CDR1 and CDR2: KGHSH and LQKENI. The CDR3 totals 18 residues. CDR3 nucleotides: TGTGCCAGCTCACCACCGGGACTAGCCAACTCTGGGGCCAACGTCCTGACTTTC. Translated, it gives CASSPPGLANSGANVLTF.

This clone was found many times. This rearrangement joins TRBV30 to TRBJ2-1, with TRBD2 matching over 9 bases. J was trimmed by 8 bases and V by 0 bases; bases with no gene match: 11. The germline CDR1 and CDR2 sequences are GTSNPN and SVGIG (reference sequence). There are 16 residues in the CDR3. In nucleotides, the CDR3 is TGTGCCTGGAGTGTACCCACGGGACTAGCCAGACATGAGCAGTTCTTC. Translated, it gives CAWSVPTGLARHEQFF.

This clone was detected only a few times. The chain is built from TRBV9 and TRBJ2-3; 11 bases line up with TRBD2. The CDR3 has 16 amino acids. Germline CDR1 SGDLS, CDR2 YYNGEE. Trimming removed 3 bases from V and 3 bases from J; junction bases left unmatched: 6. The CDR3 DNA is TGTGCCAGCAGCGCCATAAGACTAGCGGGGACAGATACGCAGTATTTT. Amino acid sequence: CASSAIRLAGTDTQYF. Looking up the rest from reference TRBV9 and TRBJ2-3 gives the full variable domain: DSGVTQTPKHLITATGQRVTLRCSPRSGDLSVYWYQQSLDQGLQFLIQYYNGEERAKGNILERFSAQQFPDLHSELNLSSLELGDSALYFCASSAIRLAGTDTQYFGPGTRLTVL.